This T cell receptor (beta chain) is drawn from a study of T-cell reconstitution after alpha-beta-depleted transplantation in children. Unique molecular identifiers were incorporated during preparation of the TCRbeta library. Via MiXCR, TCRdb re-called the PCR reads, giving one row per CDR3 protein. The sample carries roughly 490,000 distinct CDR3 sequences, approximately 10% recorded once. In this sample, this clonotype turned up a few times. Its target is not known. Study-wide results and limits: T cells produced anew were the main source of T-cell counts and diversity one year after transplant. As was reported, about two months after transplant, alpha-beta T cells came from several hundred expanded graft clones. The origin of high day-60 TCRbeta diversity in some patients lay in surviving recipient T cells and thymic progenitors.

The CDR3 loop spans 14 amino acids. V was pared by 5 bases and J by 8 bases, with 11 bases of the junction left unmatched. Sequenced material: PBMCs, mostly from graft donor cells, taken 180 days after TCRalphabeta/CD19-depleted stem cell transplant. The chain has TRBV12-3 or TRBV12-4 and TRBJ1-2; 7 nucleotides match TRBD1. The clonotype originates from a female patient between 2 and 15 years old who had a stem cell transplant for aplastic anemia, so the T cells may come from the graft donor. CDR3 region: CASSRRQGGSGYTF. CDR3 nucleotides: TGTGCCAGCAGTCGAAGACAGGGAGGTTCGGGCTACACCTTC.